This TCR beta chain was obtained from a study of blood T cells in healthy people across ages. Findings and caveats of the study: Both naive CD4+ cell counts and diversity were greater in long-lived donors than in aged donors. With donor CMV status unknown, expanded clonotype changes were possibly confounded.

Deletions cut 3 bases from V and 1 base from J, with 6 bases between. The CDR3 has 13 residues. Looked up from germline, CDR1 is KGHSH and CDR2 is LQKENI. As regards this clonotype: Its target is not known.

A second PCR of 7 to 11 cycles used a sample-barcoded 5' primer and a J-beta primer mix. Via MiXCR, TCRdb re-called the 5' RACE reads, giving one row per CDR3 protein. The sample has about 680,000 distinct CDR3 sequences; around 49% are singletons. Donor samples were obtained from healthy Caucasian individuals from Russia, aged about 6 to 90. The genes are TRBV18 and TRBJ1-1; the D is unclear. The material sequenced was blood. The sequence came from a woman in her sixties or seventies in good health. The chain's CDR3 is CASSPQQNTEAFF. For the CDR3, the DNA is TGTGCCAGCTCACCGCAGCAGAACACTGAAGCTTTCTTT.